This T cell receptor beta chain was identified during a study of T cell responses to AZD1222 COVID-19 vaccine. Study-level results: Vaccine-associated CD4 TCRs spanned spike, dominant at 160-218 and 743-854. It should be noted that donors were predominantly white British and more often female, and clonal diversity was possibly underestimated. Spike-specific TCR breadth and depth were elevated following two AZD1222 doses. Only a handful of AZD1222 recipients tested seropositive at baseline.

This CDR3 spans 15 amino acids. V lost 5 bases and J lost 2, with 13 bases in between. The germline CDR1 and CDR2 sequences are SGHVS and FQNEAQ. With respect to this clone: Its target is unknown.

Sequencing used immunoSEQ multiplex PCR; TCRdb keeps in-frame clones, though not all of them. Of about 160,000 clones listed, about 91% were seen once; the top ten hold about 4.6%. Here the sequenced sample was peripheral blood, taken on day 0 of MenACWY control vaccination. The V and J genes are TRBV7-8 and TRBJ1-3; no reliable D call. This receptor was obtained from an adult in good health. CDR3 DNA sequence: TGTGCCAGCAGCAGAGAGGACGTGCCTGGAAACACCATATATTTT. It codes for CASSREDVPGNTIYF.